This TCR beta chain is drawn from a study of CD4+ T cells in melanoma. The table came from immunoSEQ multiplex PCR; TCRdb's copy has only in-frame clones and leaves some out. The sample carries about 140,000 clones, around nine tenths recorded once. Trimming removed 5 bases at V and 3 bases at J, with 17 bases between. Germline lookup yields CDR1 SQVTM and CDR2 ANQGSEA. This CDR3 has 15 residues. The clonotype comes from a human donor with melanoma. This sequence joins TRBV29-1 and TRBJ1-5; D gene uncertain. CDR3 sequence: CSVTPGRGNNQPQHF. In DNA, the CDR3 is TGCAGCGTTACCCCCGGCCGGGGTAACAATCAGCCCCAGCATTTT.